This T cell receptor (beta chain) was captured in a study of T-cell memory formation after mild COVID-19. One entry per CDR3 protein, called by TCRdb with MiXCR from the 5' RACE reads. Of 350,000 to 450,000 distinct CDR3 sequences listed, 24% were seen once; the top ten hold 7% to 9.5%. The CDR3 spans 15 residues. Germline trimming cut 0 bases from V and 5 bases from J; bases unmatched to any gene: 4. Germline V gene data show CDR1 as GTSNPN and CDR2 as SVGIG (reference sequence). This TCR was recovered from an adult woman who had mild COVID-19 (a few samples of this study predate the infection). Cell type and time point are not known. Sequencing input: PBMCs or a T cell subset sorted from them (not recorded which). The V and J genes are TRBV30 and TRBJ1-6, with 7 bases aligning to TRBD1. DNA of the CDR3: TGTGCCTGGAGTGTCGGGGACAGCGATAATTCACCCCTCCACTTT. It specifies CAWSVGDSDNSPLHF.